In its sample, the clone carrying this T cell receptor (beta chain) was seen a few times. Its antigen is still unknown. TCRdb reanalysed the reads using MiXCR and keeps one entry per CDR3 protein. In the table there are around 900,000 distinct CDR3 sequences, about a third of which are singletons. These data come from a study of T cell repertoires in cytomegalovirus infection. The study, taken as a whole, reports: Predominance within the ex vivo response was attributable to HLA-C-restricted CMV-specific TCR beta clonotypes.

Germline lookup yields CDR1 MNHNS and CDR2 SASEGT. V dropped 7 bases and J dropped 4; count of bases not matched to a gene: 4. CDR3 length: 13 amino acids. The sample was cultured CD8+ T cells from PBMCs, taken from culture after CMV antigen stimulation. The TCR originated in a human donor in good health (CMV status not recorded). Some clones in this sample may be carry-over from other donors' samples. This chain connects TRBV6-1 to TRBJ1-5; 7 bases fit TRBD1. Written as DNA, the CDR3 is TGTGCCAGCACGACAGGGAAGAATCAGCCCCAGCATTTT. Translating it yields CASTTGKNQPQHF.